These 14 T cell receptor beta chains were all obtained from the same sample, sequenced in a study of regulatory T cells in long-lasting Graves disease. Sequencing libraries for TCR beta were prepared with iRepertoire HTBI primers and Arm-PCR of CDR3 regions. TCRdb called the multiplex PCR reads again in MiXCR, with one record for every CDR3 protein. Here the sample spans 500,000 to 800,000 distinct CDR3 sequences, around 32% being singletons. As for time point: persistent/refractory GD, antithyroid drugs over 5 years with positive TRAb. There was RNA extracted from PBMCs, and the TCR library was made from it. Source: peripheral blood mononuclear cells (PBMCs), taken when the disease was refractory, from a patient treated with antithyroid drugs. The receptors were sampled from a female donor with Graves disease.

The rearrangement uses TRBV5-5 and TRBJ2-7, with D possibly matching TRBD2 (5 bases). The CDR3 totals 15 residues. Germline V gene sequence: CDR1 SGHKS, CDR2 YYEKEE (reference sequence). Trimming removed 3 bases from V and 5 bases from J, with 18 bases in between. CDR3 amino acids: CASSCRGALAHEQYF. DNA of the CDR3: TGTGCCAGCAGCTGCCGGGGAGCCCTTGCCCACGAGCAGTACTTC.

This chain joins TRBV20-1 and TRBJ2-7, with 7 bases that match TRBD2. Germline values: CDR1 DFQATT, CDR2 SNEGSKA (reference sequence). V was clipped by 1 base and J by 5 bases; unmatched bases: 8. CDR3 length equals 14 residues. The CDR3 here is CSARGAGVQDEQYF. The CDR3 DNA is TGCAGTGCTAGAGGGGCGGGAGTGCAAGACGAGCAGTACTTC.

This clonotype was observed a handful of times. This chain uses TRBV7-3 with TRBJ2-2; D unclear. Trimming left V 1 base short and J 1 base short, with 13 bases between. From germline, CDR1 is SGHTA and CDR2 FQGTGA. The CDR3 extends over 17 amino acids. DNA for the CDR3: TGTGCCAGCAGCTTAATGTGGGCGGAACGGAACACCGGGGAGCTGTTTTTT. This gives the protein CASSLMWAERNTGELFF.

This clonotype has a handful of counts. The chain joins TRBV19 to TRBJ1-2; 9 bases agree with TRBD1. CDR3 size: 13 residues. Germline assignment: CDR1 LNHDA and CDR2 SQIVND (reference sequence). With V trimmed by 7 bases and J by 4 bases, 4 bases remained unmatched. CDR3 nucleotides: TGTGCCAGTACCTGGGGACAGGGCTATGGCTACACCTTC. Translated, it gives CASTWGQGYGYTF.

V and J are TRBV27 and TRBJ1-1; 7 nucleotides line up with TRBD1. V lost 7 bases, J lost 4 bases, and 9 bases stayed unmatched. Germline-derived CDR1 and CDR2 are MNHEY and SMNVEV (reference sequence). The CDR3 contains 14 residues. CDR3 region: CASTPTGPLTEAFF. CDR3 in DNA: TGTGCCAGCACCCCGACAGGGCCCCTCACTGAAGCTTTCTTT.

This clonotype was found a few times. This rearrangement joins TRBV3-1 to TRBJ1-4; 10 bases fit TRBD1. The V gene's germline CDR1 is LGHDT and CDR2 YNNKEL (reference sequence). CDR3 length equals 15 residues. The ends lost 5 bases at V and 7 bases at J; junction bases unmatched: 7. The CDR3 loop reads CASSLSGTGVEKLFF. CDR3 coding DNA: TGTGCCAGCAGCTTGTCCGGGACAGGGGTTGAAAAACTGTTTTTT.

The rearrangement links TRBV5-1 to TRBJ2-5; the D is unclear. Trimming shortened V by 4 bases and J by 4 bases, and 14 bases separated the two germline ends. The CDR3 is 14 amino acids. Germline CDR1 reads SGHRS; CDR2 reads YFSETQ. CDR3 protein: CASSMRGRGETQYF. The DNA of the CDR3 is TGCGCCAGCAGCATGAGAGGACGAGGAGAGACCCAGTACTTC.

This rearrangement joins TRBV29-1 to TRBJ1-1; D not certain. Trimming removed 6 bases from V and 4 bases from J, with 9 bases in between. The CDR3 length is 11 residues. Germline V lookup: CDR1 SQVTM, CDR2 ANQGSEA. Here the CDR3 reads CSVSSPTEAFF. The CDR3 DNA sequence: TGCAGCGTGTCTTCCCCCACTGAAGCTTTCTTT.

This clonotype was counted once. V gene TRBV20-1 combines with J gene TRBJ2-7; TRBD2 agrees at 12 bases. The V gene's germline CDR1 is DFQATT and CDR2 SNEGSKA (reference sequence). This CDR3 has 16 amino acids. The junction had 7 bases not matched to a gene; V was cut back by 0 bases and J by 4 bases. CDR3 protein: CSARDSTSGRNYEQYF. The DNA of the CDR3 is TGCAGTGCTAGAGATTCGACTAGCGGGAGAAATTACGAGCAGTACTTC.

The chain combines TRBV12-5 with TRBJ1-1, with 7 bases identical to TRBD1. CDR3 length equals 14 residues. Per the germline V gene, CDR1 is LGHNT and CDR2 is FRNRAP. Trimming cost V 2 bases and J 9 bases; bases outside gene matches: 9. CDR3 region: CASGLNPGQSKAFF. Here the CDR3 DNA reads TGTGCTAGTGGTTTGAACCCGGGACAGTCAAAAGCTTTCTTT.

The chain is built from TRBV6-1 and TRBJ2-1; 9 bases align to TRBD2. Losses at the gene ends were 4 bases for V and 4 bases for J; bases not matched to a gene: 5. The CDR3 runs 15 residues. CDR1 MNHNS and CDR2 SASEGT come from the germline V gene. The CDR3, as DNA: TGTGCCAGCAGTGGATTAGCGGGAGAGTACAATGAGCAGTTCTTC. This codes for CASSGLAGEYNEQFF.

This chain connects TRBV7-2 to TRBJ2-5, with TRBD2 as a possible D gene (5 bases). Trimming left V 0 bases short and J 4 bases short, with 12 bases between. This CDR3 is 15 amino acids long. Germline lookup yields CDR1 SGHTA and CDR2 FQGNSA. CDR3 sequence reads: CASSLAASSGETQYF. For the CDR3, the DNA is TGTGCCAGCAGCTTAGCGGCTAGCTCTGGAGAGACCCAGTACTTC.

A note on this clonotype: Compared with germline, one end of the junction differs, possibly owing to a read error. The chain recombines TRBV5-1 with TRBJ1-1, with D possibly matching TRBD1 (5 bases). CDR1 SGHRS and CDR2 YFSETQ come from the germline V gene. This CDR3 has 16 residues. The CDR3 loop reads CASSDLQVGENTEALF. The CDR3 coding sequence is TGCGCCAGCAGCGACCTACAGGTTGGAGAAAACACTGAAGCTCTCTTT. The full variable domain, in which reference TRBV5-1 and TRBJ1-1 provide the parts outside the CDR3, is KAGVTQTPRYLIKTRGQQVTLSCSPISGHRSVSWYQQTPGQGLQFLFEYFSETQRNKGNFPGRFSGRQFSNSRSEMNVSTLELGDSALYLCASSDLQVGENTEALFGQGTRLTVV.

J is TRBJ1-5 and V is TRBV4-1; D uncertain. V was pared by 2 bases and J by 0 bases, with 2 bases between. Germline loops: CDR1 MGHRA, CDR2 YSYEKL. CDR3 length: 13 residues. CDR3 region: CASSQPSNQPQHF. The CDR3 DNA is TGCGCCAGCAGCCAACCTAGCAATCAGCCCCAGCATTTT.